The next 23 T cell receptor beta chains were all read from a single sample in a study of blood T cell repertoires in COVID-19. Repertoires were generated with immunoSEQ multiplex PCR, while TCRdb's copy carries only in-frame clones and drops some. The data contain roughly 160,000 clones, about 83% of them singletons. The sample consisted of peripheral blood. These receptor sequences come from a woman older than 75 with acute or convalescent COVID-19.

V gene TRBV7-9 combines with J gene TRBJ1-2; D might be TRBD1 (6 bases). Germline loops: CDR1 SEHNR, CDR2 FQNEAQ (reference sequence). V dropped 5 bases and J dropped 3 bases, with 19 bases sitting between them. This CDR3 is built from 16 residues. CDR3 DNA: TGTGCCAGCAGCGGCCAGGACAGCCCGAGAGACTATGGCTACACCTTC. Translation gives CASSGQDSPRDYGYTF. Based on the CDR3 plus reference TRBV7-9 and TRBJ1-2, the full variable domain is DTGVSQNPRHKITKRGQNVTFRCDPISEHNRLYWYRQTLGQGPEFLTYFQNEAQLEKSRLLSDRFSAERPKGSFSTLEIQRTEQGDSAMYLCASSGQDSPRDYGYTFGSGTRLTVV.

The V call is TRBV7-2, the J call TRBJ2-7; weak D call: TRBD2 (5 bases). V lost 1 base and J 4 bases, leaving 14 bases between the germline ends. The germline gives CDR1 SGHTA, CDR2 FQGNSA. CDR3 length equals 15 residues. The CDR3 here is CASSLGPLGVYEQYF. The CDR3, as DNA: TGTGCCAGCAGCTTAGGCCCCTTGGGAGTTTACGAGCAGTACTTC.

This clone was found once. This chain links TRBV6-2 or TRBV6-3 with TRBJ2-5, with 8 bases that match TRBD2. This CDR3 spans 13 amino acids. With V trimmed by 2 bases and J by 4 bases, 0 bases remained unmatched. Germline V gives CDR1 MNHEY, CDR2 SVGEGT. The CDR3 DNA is TGTGCCAGCAGTTACCTAGCGGGAGAGACCCAGTACTTC. Its protein is CASSYLAGETQYF.

This clone came up once. V and J are TRBV5-1 and TRBJ1-1, with 7 bases lining up with TRBD1. With 0 bases clipped from V and 7 bases from J, the junction kept 3 bases outside the gene matches. This CDR3 has 13 residues. CDR1 SGHRS and CDR2 YFSETQ come from the germline V gene. Here the CDR3 DNA reads TGCGCCAGCAGCTTGGATAGGGACAGTGAAGCTTTCTTT. Its protein product is CASSLDRDSEAFF.

The V call is TRBV5-1, the J call TRBJ2-1; a weak D match, TRBD2 (6 bases). Trimming removed 0 bases from V and 2 bases from J, with 12 bases in between. Germline V gives CDR1 SGHRS, CDR2 YFSETQ. The CDR3 length is 16 residues. This CDR3 reads CASSLVMGGTYNEQFF. The DNA for the CDR3 is TGCGCCAGCAGCTTGGTGATGGGGGGAACCTACAATGAGCAGTTCTTC.

Here the CDR3 reads CASSDLLAADTQYF. In DNA form, the CDR3 reads TGTGCCAGCAGTGATCTTCTAGCAGCGGATACGCAGTATTTT. The V gene is TRBV6-1, the J gene TRBJ2-3, with TRBD2 as a possible D gene (5 bases). V lost 3 bases and J 6 bases, leaving 13 bases between the germline ends. This CDR3 spans 14 amino acids. CDR1 and CDR2 from the germline V gene are MNHNS and SASEGT.

The chain couples TRBV12-3 or TRBV12-4 to TRBJ2-3; 7 nucleotides align to TRBD2. J lost 6 bases, V lost 5 bases, and 5 bases had no gene match. The CDR3 runs to 13 residues. The CDR3 loop is CASSNAGVDTQYF. The CDR3 bases are TGTGCCAGCAGTAATGCGGGGGTCGATACGCAGTATTTT.

The rearrangement uses TRBV7-2 and TRBJ2-6, with a tentative D call TRBD2 (5 bases). This CDR3 is built from 17 residues. CDR1 is SGHTA, CDR2 FQGNSA, per germline. V lost 1 base and J 0 bases, leaving 10 bases between the germline ends. The CDR3 region has the DNA TGTGCCAGCAGCTTAGGTGGAGGCCGCTCTGGGGCCAACGTCCTGACTTTC. Protein sequence: CASSLGGGRSGANVLTF.

The CDR3 DNA follows: TGTGCCAGCTCACTCAAGACTAGCGGGGGATACAATGAGCAGTTCTTC. Amino acid sequence: CASSLKTSGGYNEQFF. The chain links TRBV18 to TRBJ2-1; 12 nucleotides line up with TRBD2. The length of the CDR3 is 16 residues. V lost 4 bases and J lost 4; bases outside the gene matches: 5. Per germline, CDR1 KGHSH and CDR2 LQKENI.

This clone was observed a handful of times. The chain is built from TRBV18 and TRBJ2-2, with 9 nucleotides matching TRBD1. CDR1 and CDR2 (germline): KGHSH, LQKENI. After removal of 3 bases from V and 4 bases from J, the junction contained 15 bases not matched to a gene. This CDR3 region has 19 residues. As DNA, the CDR3 is TGTGCCAGCTCACCGATTCCAACACAGGGGGCGAGCGGCACCGGGGAGCTGTTTTTT. This translates into CASSPIPTQGASGTGELFF.

This clone was counted only a few times. The rearrangement links TRBV19 to TRBJ1-6, with a tentative D call TRBD1 (6 bases). The germline gives CDR1 LNHDA, CDR2 SQIVND (reference sequence). V lost 3 bases and J 0 bases, leaving 9 bases between the germline ends. The length of the CDR3 is 16 residues. The CDR3 DNA is TGTGCCAGTAGTATCTCGGACAGCTCCTATAATTCACCCCTCCACTTT. It codes for CASSISDSSYNSPLHF.

V gene TRBV4-3 combines with J gene TRBJ2-2; a weak D match, TRBD2 (5 bases). CDR3 length equals 16 residues. The V end lost 3 bases, the J end lost 5 bases, and 16 bases lay between the germline ends. Germline V gene lookup returns CDR1 LGHNA and CDR2 YSLEER. Here the CDR3 reads CASSHTILGSTGELFF. The CDR3 nucleotides read TGCGCCAGCAGCCATACAATTTTGGGGAGTACCGGGGAGCTGTTTTTT.

The J gene is TRBJ1-6, the V gene TRBV6-5; D is unresolved. V was trimmed by 5 bases and J by 10 bases, leaving 12 bases between them. Germline V gene data show CDR1 as MNHEY and CDR2 as SVGAGI. There are 13 residues in the CDR3. The CDR3 nucleotides read TGTGCCAGCAGTACGACTTCCGGGTCACCCCTCCACTTT. Residues: CASSTTSGSPLHF.

The chain has TRBV20-1 and TRBJ1-1; D uncertain. CDR1 DFQATT and CDR2 SNEGSKA come from the germline V gene (reference sequence). V lost 3 bases and J 5 bases, leaving 16 bases between the germline ends. The CDR3 contains 14 residues. CDR3 sequence: CSASYQVQRTEAFF. The CDR3 DNA follows: TGCAGTGCTAGTTACCAGGTCCAACGAACTGAAGCTTTCTTT.

As DNA, the CDR3 is TGTGCCAGCAGTTATTCCCCGACTGTATACAATGAGCAGTTCTTC. Translated: CASSYSPTVYNEQFF. The J gene is TRBJ2-1, the V gene TRBV27; no firm D call. Germline V lookup: CDR1 MNHEY, CDR2 SMNVEV (reference sequence). This CDR3 has 15 residues. The germline V and J ends were trimmed by 4 bases and 4 bases, with 14 bases remaining between them.

J is TRBJ2-1 and V is TRBV5-4; the match to TRBD1 covers 7 bases. Germline assignment: CDR1 SGHNT and CDR2 YYREEE (reference sequence). The CDR3 spans 15 residues. J lost 0 bases, V lost 4 bases, and 4 bases had no gene match. DNA of the CDR3: TGTGCCAGCAGCCCTGGACAGGACTCCTACAATGAGCAGTTCTTC. Translated: CASSPGQDSYNEQFF.

The chain joins TRBV6-2 or TRBV6-3 to TRBJ2-2; TRBD2 agrees at 9 bases. This CDR3 spans 15 amino acids. CDR1 is MNHEY, CDR2 SVGEGT, per germline. Trimming cost V 2 bases and J 6 bases; bases outside gene matches: 4. CDR3 protein: CASSYGGGAAGELFF. CDR3 DNA sequence: TGTGCCAGCAGTTACGGCGGGGGGGCCGCCGGGGAGCTGTTTTTT.

The genes are TRBV5-8 and TRBJ2-5; no reliable D call. Trimming stripped 2 bases from V and 4 bases from J, with 12 bases between. The CDR3 is made up of 14 amino acids. Germline V gene sequence: CDR1 SGHTS, CDR2 YDEGEE. CDR3 nucleotide sequence: TGTGCCAGCAGCTTAACGGGTAGGCGAGAGACCCAGTACTTC. Protein: CASSLTGRRETQYF.

V usage is TRBV15 and J usage is TRBJ1-1; D ambiguous. The CDR3 spans 12 residues. Germline V CDR1 and CDR2: LNHNV, YYDKDF (reference sequence). The V end was cut by 5 bases, the J end by 12 bases, with 16 bases between. CDR3 coding DNA: TGTGCCACCAGCCTTCCGGGGTTCGTGACTTTCTTT. Protein: CATSLPGFVTFF.

This clone was seen once. The chain links TRBV5-1 to TRBJ2-3; 13 bases agree with TRBD2. CDR3 length: 19 residues. The germline V gene encodes CDR1 SGHRS and CDR2 YFSETQ. V gave up 1 base and J gave up 0 bases; unmatched junction bases: 8. This CDR3 reads CASSLLGTSGTPSTDTQYF. Here the CDR3 DNA reads TGCGCCAGCAGCTTGTTGGGGACTAGCGGGACCCCTAGCACAGATACGCAGTATTTT.

The chain has TRBV9 and TRBJ1-2, with D possibly TRBD1 on 5 matching bases. The CDR3 runs 16 residues. Per the germline V gene, CDR1 is SGDLS and CDR2 is YYNGEE. V dropped 0 bases and J dropped 1 base, with 13 bases sitting between them. The CDR3 here is CASSVGDSRLNYGYTF. Here the CDR3 DNA reads TGTGCCAGCAGCGTAGGGGACTCTAGACTTAACTATGGCTACACCTTC. The full variable domain, in which reference TRBV9 and TRBJ1-2 provide the parts outside the CDR3, is DSGVTQTPKHLITATGQRVTLRCSPRSGDLSVYWYQQSLDQGLQFLIQYYNGEERAKGNILERFSAQQFPDLHSELNLSSLELGDSALYFCASSVGDSRLNYGYTFGSGTRLTVV.

The chain links TRBV21-1 to TRBJ1-5; TRBD1, as called in the table, went unchecked against the DNA. TRBV21-1 is noted as a pseudogene. The CDR3 totals 14 residues. This CDR3 is CASSNGTEHQPQHF. Here the CDR3 DNA reads TGTGCCAGCAGCAACGGGACAGAGCATCAGCCCCAGCATTTT.

Remarks on this clone: Within the sample, other DNA sequences also encode this same CDR3. V usage is TRBV28 and J usage is TRBJ1-2; D unclear. V lost 4 bases, J lost 4 bases, and 10 bases lay in between. In germline, CDR1 is MDHEN, CDR2 SYDVKM. The CDR3 sequence is 13 residues long. The CDR3 spells CASSSGGFYGYTF. CDR3 DNA: TGTGCCAGCAGTTCGGGAGGGTTCTATGGCTACACCTTC.